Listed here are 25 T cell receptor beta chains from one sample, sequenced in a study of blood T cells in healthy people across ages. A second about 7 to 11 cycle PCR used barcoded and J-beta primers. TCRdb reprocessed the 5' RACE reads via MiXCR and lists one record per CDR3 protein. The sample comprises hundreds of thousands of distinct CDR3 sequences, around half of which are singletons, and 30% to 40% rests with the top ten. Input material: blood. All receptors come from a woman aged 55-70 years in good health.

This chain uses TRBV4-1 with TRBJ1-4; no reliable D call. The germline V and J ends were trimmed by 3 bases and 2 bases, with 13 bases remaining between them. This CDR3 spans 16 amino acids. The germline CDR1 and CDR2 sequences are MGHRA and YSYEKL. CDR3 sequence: CASSHLLTTTNEKLFF. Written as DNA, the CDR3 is TGCGCCAGCAGCCACCTACTGACAACGACTAATGAAAAACTGTTTTTT.

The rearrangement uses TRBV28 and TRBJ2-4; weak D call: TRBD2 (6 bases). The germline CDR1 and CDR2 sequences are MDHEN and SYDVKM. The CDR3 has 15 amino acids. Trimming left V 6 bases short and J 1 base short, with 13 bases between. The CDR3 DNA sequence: TGTGCCAGCAGCCCTGGGGACTTCGCCAAAAACATTCAGTACTTC. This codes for CASSPGDFAKNIQYF.

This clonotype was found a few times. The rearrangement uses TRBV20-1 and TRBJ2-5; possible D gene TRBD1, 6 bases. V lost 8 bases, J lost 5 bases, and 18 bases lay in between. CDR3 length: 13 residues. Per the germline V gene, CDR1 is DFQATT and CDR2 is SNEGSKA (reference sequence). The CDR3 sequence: CSSRGGFSETQYF. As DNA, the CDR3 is TGCAGTTCGCGAGGGGGTTTCTCGGAGACCCAGTACTTC.

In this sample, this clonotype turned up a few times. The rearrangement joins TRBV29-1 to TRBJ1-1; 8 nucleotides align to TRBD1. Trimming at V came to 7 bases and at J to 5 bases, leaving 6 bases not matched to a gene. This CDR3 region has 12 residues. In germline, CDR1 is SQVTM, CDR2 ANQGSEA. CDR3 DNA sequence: TGCAGCGGGGGGACAGGCGGAACTGAAGCTTTCTTT. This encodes CSGGTGGTEAFF.

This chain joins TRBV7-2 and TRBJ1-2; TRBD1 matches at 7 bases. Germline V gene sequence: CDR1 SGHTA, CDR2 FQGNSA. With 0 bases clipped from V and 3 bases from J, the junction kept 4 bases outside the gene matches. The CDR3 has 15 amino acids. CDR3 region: CASSLAGTDYYGYTF. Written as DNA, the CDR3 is TGTGCCAGCAGCTTAGCGGGGACAGACTACTATGGCTACACCTTC.

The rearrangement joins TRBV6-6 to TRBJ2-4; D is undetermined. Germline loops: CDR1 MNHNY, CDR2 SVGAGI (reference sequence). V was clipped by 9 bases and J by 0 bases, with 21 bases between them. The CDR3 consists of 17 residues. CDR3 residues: CASSNQASGIAKNIQYF. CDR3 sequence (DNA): TGTGCCAGTTCCAATCAAGCGAGTGGGATAGCCAAAAACATTCAGTACTTC.

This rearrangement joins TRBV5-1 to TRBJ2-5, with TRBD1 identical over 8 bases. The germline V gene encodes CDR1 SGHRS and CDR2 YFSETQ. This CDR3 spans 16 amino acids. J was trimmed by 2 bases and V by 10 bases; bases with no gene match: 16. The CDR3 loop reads CASAPGDRGWQETQYF. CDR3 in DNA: TGCGCCTCCGCCCCCGGAGACAGGGGATGGCAAGAGACCCAGTACTTC.

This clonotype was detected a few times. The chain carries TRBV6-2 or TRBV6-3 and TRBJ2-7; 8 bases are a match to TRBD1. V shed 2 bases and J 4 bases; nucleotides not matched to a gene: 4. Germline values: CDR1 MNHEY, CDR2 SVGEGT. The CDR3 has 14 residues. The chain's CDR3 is CASSYAGGRYEQYF. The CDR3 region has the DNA TGTGCCAGCAGTTACGCAGGGGGCCGGTACGAGCAGTACTTC.

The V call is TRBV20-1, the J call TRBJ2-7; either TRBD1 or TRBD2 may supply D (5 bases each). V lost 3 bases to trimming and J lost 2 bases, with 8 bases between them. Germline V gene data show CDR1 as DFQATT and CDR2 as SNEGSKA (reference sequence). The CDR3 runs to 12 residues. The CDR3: CSARKGPYEQYF. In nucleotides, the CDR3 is TGCAGTGCTAGGAAGGGACCCTACGAGCAGTACTTC.

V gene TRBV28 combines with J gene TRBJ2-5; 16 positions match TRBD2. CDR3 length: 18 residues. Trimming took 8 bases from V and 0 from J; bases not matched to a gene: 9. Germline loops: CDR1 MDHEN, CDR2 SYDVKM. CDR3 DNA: TGTGCCAGCCCGGGACTAGCGGGAGGGCCTTCGTACCAAGAGACCCAGTACTTC. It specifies CASPGLAGGPSYQETQYF.

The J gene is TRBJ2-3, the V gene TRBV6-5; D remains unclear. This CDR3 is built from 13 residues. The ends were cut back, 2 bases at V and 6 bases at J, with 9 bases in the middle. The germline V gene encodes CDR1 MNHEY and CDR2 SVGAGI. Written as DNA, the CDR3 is TGTGCCAGCAGTTACCCATCCTCGGATACGCAGTATTTT. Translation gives CASSYPSSDTQYF.

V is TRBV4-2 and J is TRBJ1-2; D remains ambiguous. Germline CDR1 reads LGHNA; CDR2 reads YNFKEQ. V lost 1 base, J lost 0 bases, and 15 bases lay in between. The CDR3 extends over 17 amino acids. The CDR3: CASSQVATVRANYGYTF. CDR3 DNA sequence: TGTGCCAGCAGCCAAGTAGCAACAGTTAGAGCTAACTATGGCTACACCTTC.

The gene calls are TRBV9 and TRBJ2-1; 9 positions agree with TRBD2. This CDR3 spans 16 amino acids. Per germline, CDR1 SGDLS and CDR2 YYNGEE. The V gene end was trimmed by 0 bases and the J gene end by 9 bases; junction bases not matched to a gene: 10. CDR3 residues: CASSVGIAGETVEQFF. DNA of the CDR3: TGTGCCAGCAGCGTAGGGATAGCGGGAGAAACGGTTGAGCAGTTCTTC. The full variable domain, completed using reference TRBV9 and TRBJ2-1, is DSGVTQTPKHLITATGQRVTLRCSPRSGDLSVYWYQQSLDQGLQFLIQYYNGEERAKGNILERFSAQQFPDLHSELNLSSLELGDSALYFCASSVGIAGETVEQFFGPGTRLTVL.

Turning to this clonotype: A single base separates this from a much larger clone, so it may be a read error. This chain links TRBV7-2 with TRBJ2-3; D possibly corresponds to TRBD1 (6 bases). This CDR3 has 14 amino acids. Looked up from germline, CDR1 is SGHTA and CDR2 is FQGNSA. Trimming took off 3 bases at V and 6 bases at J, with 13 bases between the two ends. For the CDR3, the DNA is TGTGCCAGCAGCTTTAGCCCAGACAGGGATACGCAGTATTTT. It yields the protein CASSFSPDRDTQYF.

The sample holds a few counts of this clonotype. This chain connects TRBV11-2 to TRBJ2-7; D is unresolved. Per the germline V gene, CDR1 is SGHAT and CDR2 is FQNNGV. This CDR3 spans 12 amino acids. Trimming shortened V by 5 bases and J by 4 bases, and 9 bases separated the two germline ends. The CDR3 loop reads CASSVSGYEQYF. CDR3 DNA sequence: TGTGCCAGCAGCGTTAGTGGGTACGAGCAGTACTTC.

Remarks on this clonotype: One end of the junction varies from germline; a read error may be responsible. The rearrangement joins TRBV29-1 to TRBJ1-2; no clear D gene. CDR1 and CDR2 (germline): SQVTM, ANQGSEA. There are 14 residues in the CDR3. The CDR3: CSVEAPGSGNGYTF. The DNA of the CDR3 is TGCAGCGTCGAAGCACCGGGATCCGGCAATGGCTACACCTTC.

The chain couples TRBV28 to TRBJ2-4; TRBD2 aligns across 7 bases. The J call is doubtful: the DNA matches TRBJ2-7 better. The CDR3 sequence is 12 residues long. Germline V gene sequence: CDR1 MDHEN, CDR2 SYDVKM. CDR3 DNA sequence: TGTGCCACTGGGGGGGGATTCAACGAGCAGTACTTC. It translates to CATGGGFNEQYF.

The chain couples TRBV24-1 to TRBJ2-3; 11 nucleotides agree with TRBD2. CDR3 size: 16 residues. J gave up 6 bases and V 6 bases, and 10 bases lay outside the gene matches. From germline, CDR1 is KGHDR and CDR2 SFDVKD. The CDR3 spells CATSQTSGDGRDTQYF. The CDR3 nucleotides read TGTGCCACCAGTCAGACTAGCGGGGATGGCAGGGATACGCAGTATTTT.

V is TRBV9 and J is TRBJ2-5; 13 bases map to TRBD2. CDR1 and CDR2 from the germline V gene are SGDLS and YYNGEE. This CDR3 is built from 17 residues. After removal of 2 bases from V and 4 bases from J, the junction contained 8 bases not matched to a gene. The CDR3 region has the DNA TGTGCCAGCAGCGTTGACGGACTAGCGGGAGATGGAGAGACCCAGTACTTC. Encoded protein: CASSVDGLAGDGETQYF.

CDR3 in DNA: TGTGCCAGCAGCGGTGAAAAACTGTTTTTT. Translating it yields CASSGEKLFF. The gene calls are TRBV7-9 and TRBJ1-4; D remains ambiguous. This CDR3 comprises 10 residues. Germline V gives CDR1 SEHNR, CDR2 FQNEAQ (reference sequence). Trimming left V 5 bases short and J 7 bases short, with 2 bases between.

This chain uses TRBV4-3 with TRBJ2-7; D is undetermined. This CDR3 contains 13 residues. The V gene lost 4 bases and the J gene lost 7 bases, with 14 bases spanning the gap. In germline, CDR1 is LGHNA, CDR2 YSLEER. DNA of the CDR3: TGCGCCAGCAGCCTAAGGGCTGGGGATGAGCAGTACTTC. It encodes CASSLRAGDEQYF.

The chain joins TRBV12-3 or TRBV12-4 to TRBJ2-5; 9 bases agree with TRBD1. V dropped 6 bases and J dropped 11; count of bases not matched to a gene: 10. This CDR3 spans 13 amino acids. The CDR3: CASSSGQGWEQYF. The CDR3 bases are TGTGCCAGCAGCTCGGGACAGGGATGGGAGCAGTACTTC.

The CDR3 here is CSARLAGSVYEQFF. CDR3 in DNA: TGCAGTGCAAGACTAGCGGGCTCGGTCTATGAGCAGTTCTTC. The chain carries TRBV20-1 and TRBJ2-1; 10 bases fit TRBD2. This CDR3 has 14 residues. V shed 6 bases and J 8 bases; nucleotides not matched to a gene: 10. Germline CDR1 is DFQATT and CDR2 is SNEGSKA (reference sequence).

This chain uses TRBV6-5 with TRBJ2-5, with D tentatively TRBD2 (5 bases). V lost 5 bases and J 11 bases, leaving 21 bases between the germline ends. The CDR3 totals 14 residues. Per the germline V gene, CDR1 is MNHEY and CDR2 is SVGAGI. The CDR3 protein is CASSRGLLHNEQYF. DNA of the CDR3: TGTGCCAGCAGTCGAGGACTTTTGCACAATGAGCAGTACTTC.

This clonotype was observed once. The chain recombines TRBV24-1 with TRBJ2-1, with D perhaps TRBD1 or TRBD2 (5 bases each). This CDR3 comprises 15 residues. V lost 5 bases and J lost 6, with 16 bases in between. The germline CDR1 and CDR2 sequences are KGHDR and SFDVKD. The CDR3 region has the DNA TGTGCCACCAGTGTTACGCCGACTGGGGGCAATGAGCAGTTCTTC. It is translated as CATSVTPTGGNEQFF.